A selection of T cell receptor beta chains follows, all from one sample in a study of T cell responses to AZD1222 COVID-19 vaccine. TCRdb's table, derived via immunoSEQ multiplex PCR, lists solely in-frame clones and lacks some. The sample has 150,000 to 200,000 clones; approximately 90% are singletons. Specimen: peripheral blood, collected on day 0 of AZD1222 vaccination. All receptors come from an adult in good health. Both conserved end residues are part of each CDR3. The D gene is left open where the match is weak. Some rows mark clone size as missing; the rest say once, few, many or name a class of expanded clone.

j_call clone_size v_call d_call cdr3_aa cdr3_nt
TRBJ1-2 few TRBV5-1 TRBD1 CASSLGQGRYGYTF TGCGCCAGCAGCTTGGGACAGGGACGATATGGCTACACCTTC
TRBJ2-2 . TRBV7-2 . CASSLAGELFF TGTGCCAGTTCGTTGGCCGGGGAGCTGTTTTTT
TRBJ2-1 . TRBV11-3 . CASSFDGLGSYNEQFF TGTGCCAGCAGCTTCGACGGGCTAGGGTCCTACAATGAGCAGTTCTTC
TRBJ2-7 . TRBV20-1 . CSASGQVPAYEQYF TGCAGTGCTAGTGGGCAGGTCCCGGCCTACGAGCAGTACTTC
TRBJ2-1 . TRBV7-9 . CASSLDGIEQFF TGTGCCAGCAGCCTCGACGGAATTGAGCAGTTCTTC
TRBJ2-5 . TRBV5-1 . CASSLGKVVSRETQYF TGCGCCAGCAGCTTGGGTAAGGTTGTCTCACGAGAGACCCAGTACTTC
TRBJ1-5 . TRBV6-6 TRBD1 CASSYATGTGNQPQHF TGTGCCAGCAGTTACGCAACCGGGACAGGCAATCAGCCCCAGCATTTT
TRBJ2-7 . TRBV5-8 . CASSFKTPEQYF TGTGCCAGCAGCTTCAAGACTCCCGAGCAGTACTTC
TRBJ2-1 . TRBV5-1 . CASSSPAGRYNEQFF TGCGCCAGCAGCTCCCCGGCAGGGAGGTACAATGAGCAGTTCTTC
TRBJ2-1 . TRBV18 . CASSPGVYEQFF TGTGCCAGCTCACCAGGGGTGTATGAGCAGTTCTTC
TRBJ1-1 . TRBV30 . CAWREQLNTEAFF TGTGCCTGGAGGGAACAATTAAACACTGAAGCTTTCTTT
TRBJ2-3 . TRBV5-5 . CASSFPENTDTQYF TGTGCCAGCAGCTTCCCAGAGAACACAGATACGCAGTATTTT
TRBJ2-3 . TRBV5-4 TRBD2 CASSPVTLAGGSTDTQYF TGTGCCAGCAGCCCAGTCACCTTAGCGGGAGGGAGCACAGATACGCAGTATTTT
TRBJ2-2 . TRBV3-1/TRBV3-2 . CASSQRDGYTGELFF TGTGCCAGCAGCCAAAGGGACGGATACACCGGGGAGCTGTTTTTT
TRBJ1-4 . TRBV5-6 . CASSPAGGFNEKLFF TGTGCCAGCAGCCCCGCGGGGGGGTTTAATGAAAAACTGTTTTTT
TRBJ1-4 . TRBV5-5 TRBD1 CASSWALQGVANEKLFF TGTGCCAGCAGCTGGGCCTTACAGGGGGTAGCTAATGAAAAACTGTTTTTT
TRBJ1-2 once TRBV27 TRBD1 CASSPDRTMRYGYTF TGTGCCAGCAGTCCGGACAGGACCATGAGATATGGCTACACCTTC
TRBJ1-5 . TRBV6-5 . CASSPRHRGNQPQHF TGTGCCAGCAGTCCCAGACACCGGGGGAATCAGCCCCAGCATTTT
TRBJ2-7 . TRBV30 TRBD1 CAWSAGTGSYEQYF TGTGCCTGGAGTGCCGGGACAGGGTCGTACGAGCAGTACTTC
TRBJ1-2 . TRBV30 TRBD1 CAWSPGTGVGYTF TGTGCCTGGAGTCCCGGGACAGGTGTTGGCTACACCTTC
TRBJ1-5 . TRBV7-2 . CASSLDRQPQHF TGTGCCAGCAGCTTAGACCGCCAGCCCCAGCATTTT
TRBJ1-2 . TRBV28 TRBD1 CASSLPDRGYYGYTF TGTGCCAGCAGTTTACCGGACAGGGGTTACTATGGCTACACCTTC
TRBJ2-6 . TRBV4-2 TRBD2 CASSRGSRVSGANVLTF TGTGCCAGCAGCCGCGGGAGTCGCGTCTCTGGGGCCAACGTCCTGACTTTC
TRBJ1-1 . TRBV18 TRBD1 CASSLLQGDTEAFF TGTGCCAGCTCTCTACTCCAGGGGGACACTGAAGCTTTCTTT
TRBJ2-5 . TRBV7-9 . CASRLGPDVTQYF TGTGCCAGCAGGTTGGGTCCGGATGTGACCCAGTACTTC
TRBJ2-7 . TRBV7-2 TRBD1 CASSPTTGTYYEQYF TGTGCCAGCAGCCCGACGACAGGGACCTACTACGAGCAGTACTTC
TRBJ2-5 . TRBV19 . CASSIGAQDSETQYF TGTGCCAGTAGTATAGGGGCCCAAGATTCGGAGACCCAGTACTTC
TRBJ2-3 . TRBV6-6 . CASKGDTQYF TGTGCCAGCAAGGGAGATACGCAGTATTTT